Each of the 2 T cell receptor beta chains below was sequenced from the same sample in a study of T cell responses to AZD1222 COVID-19 vaccine listed by TCRdb under 2021. This specimen's time point label, interpreted: baseline before first vaccination. Receptor libraries were prepared by the immunoSEQ multiplex PCR assay. TCRdb re-hosts the immuneACCESS table, in-frame sequences only. Its copies lack some clones; in the studies checked, an unresolved V gene accounts for under half of them, and the cause for the rest is not known. The table for this sample lists more than 150,000 clones; roughly 88% of them were counted only once. Jointly, the top ten make up 0.49% of the sample. This specimen was peripheral blood, taken on day 0 of AZD1222 vaccination. These TCRs come from an adult in good health.

The rearrangement joins TRBV19 to TRBJ2-1; 9 bases fit TRBD2. The V segment lost 8 bases and the J segment 0 bases; nucleotides outside the gene matches: 8. Germline CDR1 and CDR2: LNHDA and SQIVND (reference sequence). CDR3 size: 16 residues. The chain's CDR3 is CASGRLAVSSYNEQFF. In nucleotides, the CDR3 is TGTGCCAGTGGTAGACTAGCGGTGAGCTCCTACAATGAGCAGTTCTTC.

The rearrangement joins TRBV27 to TRBJ1-2; 7 bases match TRBD1. Trimming took 2 bases from V and 7 from J; bases not matched to a gene: 4. The length of the CDR3 is 13 residues. Germline V gene lookup returns CDR1 MNHEY and CDR2 SMNVEV (reference sequence). CDR3 residues: CASSLRQGAGYTF. In DNA form, the CDR3 reads TGTGCCAGCAGTTTACGACAGGGAGCTGGCTACACCTTC.